The 9 T cell receptor beta chains presented below share a single source sample, sequenced in a study of glioma-infiltrating T cells. The iRepertoire nested amplicon-rescue multiplex PCR amplified TCR alpha and beta CDR3s from RNA. TCRdb re-analysed the multiplex PCR reads in MiXCR, keeping a single row per CDR3 protein. The sample shows approximately 89,000 distinct CDR3 sequences, around a quarter of them seen only once. Specimen: glioma tissue, nonneoplastic brain tissue, or PBMCs (not recorded which). The receptor source for this set is a human donor with low-grade glioma or glioblastoma, undergoing nonglioma brain surgery, or in good health (not recorded which).

This clonotype was recorded only once. The DNA is omitted, as the CDR3 cannot be located on it reliably, and the CDR3 follows TCRdb's listing. This CDR3 reads CASILVHLGTLHF. The chain is built from TRBV28 and TRBJ1-6. CDR1 is MDHEN and CDR2 is SYDVKM in the germline V gene. Both ends counted, the CDR3 spans 13 residues.

For this clonotype: This sequence may be a read error, since a much larger clone differs from it by one base. The chain employs TRBV18 and TRBJ2-7; TRBD2 might be the D (5 bases). Germline lookup yields CDR1 KGHSH and CDR2 LQKENI. The CDR3 has 15 residues. V was shortened by 0 bases and J by 6 bases, with 15 bases between the two germline ends. The CDR3 loop reads CASSPPSRRNIEQYF. DNA of the CDR3: TGTGCCAGCTCACCACCTAGCAGGAGGAATATCGAGCAGTACTTC.

The chain combines TRBV5-5 with TRBJ1-6, with D possibly matching TRBD1 (6 bases). Trimming removed 5 bases from V and 9 bases from J, with 24 bases in between. Germline CDR1 and CDR2: SGHKS and YYEKEE (reference sequence). The CDR3 has 17 residues. The CDR3 sequence is CASRDDRILRIISPLHF. CDR3 DNA: TGTGCCAGCAGGGATGACAGGATCCTAAGGATAATTTCACCCCTCCACTTT.

This clonotype was seen repeatedly, ten times or more. The J gene is TRBJ1-1, the V gene TRBV28, with D possibly matching TRBD1 (6 bases). The length of the CDR3 is 13 residues. Looked up from germline, CDR1 is MDHEN and CDR2 is SYDVKM. V was shortened by 10 bases and J by 3 bases, with 15 bases between the two germline ends. The CDR3 DNA sequence: TGTGCCACCCGGGACACCTACTACACTGAAGCTTTCTTT. Amino acids: CATRDTYYTEAFF.

This clonotype was seen ten or more times. The rearrangement links TRBV6-1 to TRBJ2-5, with 12 bases that match TRBD2. With V trimmed by 7 bases and J by 5 bases, 11 bases remained unmatched. CDR1 is MNHNS, CDR2 SASEGT, per germline. This CDR3 region has 16 residues. CDR3 DNA: TGTGCCAGCAACTTACGAGCTAGCGGGAGGGGTGAGACCCAGTACTTC. As protein: CASNLRASGRGETQYF.

This clonotype showed up many times. The J gene is TRBJ1-5, the V gene TRBV10-2, with no clear D. Per the germline V gene, CDR1 is WSHSY and CDR2 is SAAADI. The CDR3 consists of 14 residues. Trimming took 5 bases from V and 0 from J, leaving 8 bases between them. CDR3 DNA: TGCGCCAGCAGTCTGGGCTATAGCAATCAGCCCCAGCATTTT. Translating gives CASSLGYSNQPQHF.

This clonotype was observed a handful of times. The CDR3 loop is CASSLGDRAYEQYF. The CDR3 DNA sequence: TGCGCCAGCAGCTTGGGGGACAGAGCCTACGAGCAGTACTTC. This sequence joins TRBV5-1 and TRBJ2-7; 7 positions agree with TRBD1. V shed 0 bases and J 2 bases; nucleotides not matched to a gene: 2. CDR1 and CDR2 from the germline V gene are SGHRS and YFSETQ. The CDR3 is 14 residues long.

This clonotype was counted ten times or more. This chain joins TRBV19 and TRBJ1-5; maybe TRBD1 (6 bases). The CDR3 extends over 13 amino acids. The germline V and J ends were trimmed by 7 bases and 5 bases, with 12 bases remaining between them. The germline gives CDR1 LNHDA, CDR2 SQIVND (reference sequence). CDR3 DNA: TGTGCCAGTAACCCGGACAGCTATCAGCCCCAGCATTTT. Translation gives CASNPDSYQPQHF.

This clonotype has a single count. This may arise from a read error, as a much more abundant clone is one base away. The chain combines TRBV14 with TRBJ1-4, with D possibly TRBD1 on 5 matching bases. Germline lookup yields CDR1 SGHDN and CDR2 FVKESK. V dropped 4 bases and J dropped 1 base, with 10 bases sitting between them. The CDR3 covers 15 residues. CDR3 sequence (DNA): TGTGCCAGCAGCCGAGAAGGGGAAACTAATGAAAAACTGTTTTTT. It encodes CASSREGETNEKLFF.